These 16 T cell receptor beta chains originate from one sample sequenced in a study of PD-1 blockade in classical Hodgkin lymphoma. Time point specified: cycle 4 day 1 (C4D1), after six to seven weeks of nivolumab. Every patient experienced relapse after autologous stem cell transplantation, and brentuximab vedotin exposure varied. Clones were read by immunoSEQ multiplex PCR, and TCRdb kept only the in-frame ones, dropping some. The sample has 6,500 to 9,500 clones, 82% seen once. Material: peripheral blood mononuclear cells (PBMCs), obtained before the fourth cycle of nivolumab. The receptors come from a human donor with classical Hodgkin lymphoma.

This chain uses TRBV30 with TRBJ2-2, with D perhaps assigned TRBD1 or TRBD2 (5 bases each). Germline CDR1 is GTSNPN and CDR2 is SVGIG (reference sequence). This CDR3 contains 17 residues. V was cut by 6 bases and J by 2 bases, with 22 bases left in between. CDR3 protein: CACECPGGGRNTGELFF. The CDR3 bases are TGTGCCTGCGAGTGCCCGGGTGGGGGTCGAAACACCGGGGAGCTGTTTTTT.

This chain's CDR3 is CASSVAASGGDESYNEQFF. In DNA form, the CDR3 reads TGTGCCAGCAGCGTAGCGGCTAGCGGGGGAGACGAGTCCTACAATGAGCAGTTCTTC. V usage is TRBV9 and J usage is TRBJ2-1, with TRBD2 identical over 10 bases. The V gene end was trimmed by 0 bases and the J gene end by 1 base; junction bases not matched to a gene: 10. CDR1 SGDLS and CDR2 YYNGEE come from the germline V gene. This CDR3 has 19 residues. The variable domain in full, completed from reference TRBV9 and TRBJ2-1, reads DSGVTQTPKHLITATGQRVTLRCSPRSGDLSVYWYQQSLDQGLQFLIQYYNGEERAKGNILERFSAQQFPDLHSELNLSSLELGDSALYFCASSVAASGGDESYNEQFFGPGTRLTVL.

The chain joins TRBV7-2 to TRBJ1-5; 8 nucleotides line up with TRBD1. Germline-derived CDR1 and CDR2 are SGHTA and FQGNSA. V lost 5 bases and J lost 1; bases outside the gene matches: 4. The CDR3 is 15 amino acids. CDR3 nucleotide sequence: TGTGCCAGCAGCCGACAGGGGTTAAGCAATCAGCCCCAGCATTTT. Its protein product is CASSRQGLSNQPQHF.

V gene TRBV10-3 combines with J gene TRBJ2-4; 10 nucleotides align to TRBD2. This CDR3 has 16 amino acids. Germline CDR1 is ENHRY and CDR2 is SYGVKD. With V trimmed by 9 bases and J by 0 bases, 8 bases remained unmatched. The CDR3 DNA reads as TGTGCCATTAGCGGGGGGCCAGAACTAGCCAAAAACATTCAGTACTTC. This gives the protein CAISGGPELAKNIQYF.

The chain combines TRBV7-2 with TRBJ2-7; 10 bases are shared with TRBD1. This CDR3 region has 15 residues. Germline loops: CDR1 SGHTA, CDR2 FQGNSA. Losses at the gene ends were 6 bases for V and 13 bases for J; bases not matched to a gene: 18. The CDR3 bases are TGTGCCAGCAGACCCCCCGGGACAGGGGAATCCCAAAATTACTTC. Translation gives CASRPPGTGESQNYF.

The chain links TRBV27 to TRBJ2-1; 9 nucleotides line up with TRBD1. CDR1 is MNHEY, CDR2 SMNVEV, per germline (reference sequence). The CDR3 extends over 14 amino acids. The V segment lost 7 bases and the J segment 3 bases; nucleotides outside the gene matches: 4. CDR3 nucleotides: TGTGCCAGCAATACAGGGGGCAACTACAATGAGCAGTTCTTC. This codes for CASNTGGNYNEQFF.

V is TRBV2 and J is TRBJ1-2; perhaps TRBD1 as D (5 bases). CDR3 length equals 15 residues. Germline assignment: CDR1 SNHLY and CDR2 FYNNEI. Deletions cut 7 bases from V and 5 bases from J, with 20 bases between. The CDR3 DNA sequence: TGTGCCAGCAAGCCGGACACTAGAATATGGTATGGCTACACCTTC. Translation: CASKPDTRIWYGYTF. Drawing the rest from reference TRBV2 and TRBJ1-2, the complete variable domain is EPEVTQTPSHQVTQMGQEVILRCVPISNHLYFYWYRQILGQKVEFLVSFYNNEISEKSEIFDDQFSVERPDGSNFTLKIRSTKLEDSAMYFCASKPDTRIWYGYTFGSGTRLTVV.

This clone occurred a few times. The rearrangement joins TRBV7-2 to TRBJ2-7, with D tentatively TRBD1 (5 bases). This CDR3 spans 13 amino acids. V was shortened by 5 bases and J by 6 bases, with 14 bases between the two germline ends. In germline, CDR1 is SGHTA, CDR2 FQGNSA. The CDR3 spells CASSLGQDTEQYF. The CDR3 bases are TGTGCCAGCAGCCTCGGGCAGGACACCGAGCAGTACTTC.

The V call is TRBV7-2, the J call TRBJ2-1, with 7 bases aligning to TRBD2. This CDR3 is built from 15 residues. V lost 5 bases, J lost 2 bases, and 6 bases stayed unmatched. Germline V gene sequence: CDR1 SGHTA, CDR2 FQGNSA. The DNA for the CDR3 is TGTGCCAGCAGCCCCCACGGGACTACCTACAATGAGCAGTTCTTC. It codes for CASSPHGTTYNEQFF.

The chain recombines TRBV19 with TRBJ1-4; D possibly corresponds to TRBD1 (5 bases). The V end was cut by 6 bases, the J end by 0 bases, with 14 bases between. The CDR3 sequence is 16 residues long. From germline, CDR1 is LNHDA and CDR2 SQIVND (reference sequence). This CDR3 is CASRRSGFPTNEKLFF. CDR3 nucleotides: TGTGCCAGTAGAAGATCAGGGTTTCCAACTAATGAAAAACTGTTTTTT.

J is TRBJ1-3 and V is TRBV10-3; D is undetermined. The V gene lost 10 bases and the J gene lost 0 bases, with 10 bases spanning the gap. In germline, CDR1 is ENHRY, CDR2 SYGVKD. The CDR3 is 13 amino acids. This CDR3 reads CATIQSSGNTIYF. Here the CDR3 DNA reads TGTGCCACAATACAGTCCTCTGGAAACACCATATATTTT.

The chain recombines TRBV28 with TRBJ1-2, with 8 bases that match TRBD1. The CDR3 contains 15 residues. With 6 bases clipped from V and 2 bases from J, the junction kept 8 bases outside the gene matches. Germline V lookup: CDR1 MDHEN, CDR2 SYDVKM. The CDR3 nucleotides are TGTGCCAGCAGCACTGGGACAGGCAAAAACTATGGCTACACCTTC. As protein: CASSTGTGKNYGYTF.

The chain recombines TRBV2 with TRBJ1-2; 8 nucleotides match TRBD1. Germline V gene sequence: CDR1 SNHLY, CDR2 FYNNEI. J was trimmed by 4 bases and V by 5 bases; bases with no gene match: 6. The CDR3 length is 14 residues. Here the CDR3 reads CASSPGQGIYGYTF. The CDR3 DNA reads TGTGCCAGCAGTCCAGGACAGGGCATCTATGGCTACACCTTC.

The chain is built from TRBV30 and TRBJ2-7; D is tentatively TRBD1 or TRBD2 (5 bases each). Trimming cost V 5 bases and J 7 bases, with 21 bases left between them. Germline values: CDR1 GTSNPN, CDR2 SVGIG (reference sequence). CDR3 size: 14 residues. The CDR3 DNA is TGTGCCTGGGCCTTTGGGACCGCTCGTTTTGAGCAGTACTTC. Its translation is CAWAFGTARFEQYF.

V usage is TRBV6-5 and J usage is TRBJ2-1, with D perhaps TRBD2 (5 bases). Trimming removed 3 bases from V and 9 bases from J, with 6 bases in between. The CDR3 has 11 amino acids. Germline assignment: CDR1 MNHEY and CDR2 SVGAGI. The CDR3 region is CASSYGGEQFF. The CDR3 DNA is TGTGCCAGCAGTTATGGAGGTGAGCAGTTCTTC.

The chain employs TRBV23-1 and TRBJ1-4; D gene uncertain. TRBV23-1 is annotated as an ORF whose role is uncertain. Trimming shortened V by 7 bases and J by 5 bases, and 20 bases separated the two germline ends. The CDR3 sequence is 16 residues long. As DNA, the CDR3 is TGCGCCAGCACCAGAATTCTAGGTCCCCTAAATGAAAAACTGTTTTTT. This translates into CASTRILGPLNEKLFF.